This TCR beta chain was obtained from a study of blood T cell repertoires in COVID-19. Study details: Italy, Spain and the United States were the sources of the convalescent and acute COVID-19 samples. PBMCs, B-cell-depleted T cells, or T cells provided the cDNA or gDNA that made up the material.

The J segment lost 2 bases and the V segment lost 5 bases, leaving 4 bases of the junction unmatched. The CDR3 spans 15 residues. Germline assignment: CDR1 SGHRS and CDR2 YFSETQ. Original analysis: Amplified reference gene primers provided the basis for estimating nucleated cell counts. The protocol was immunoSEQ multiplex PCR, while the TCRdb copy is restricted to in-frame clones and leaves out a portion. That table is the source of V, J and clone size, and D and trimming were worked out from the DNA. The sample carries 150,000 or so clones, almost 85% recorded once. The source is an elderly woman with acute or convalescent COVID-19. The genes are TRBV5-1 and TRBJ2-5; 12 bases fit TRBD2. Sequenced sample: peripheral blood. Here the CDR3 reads CASRDLAGGQETQYF. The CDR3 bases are TGCGCCAGCAGGGACCTAGCGGGAGGGCAAGAGACCCAGTACTTC.